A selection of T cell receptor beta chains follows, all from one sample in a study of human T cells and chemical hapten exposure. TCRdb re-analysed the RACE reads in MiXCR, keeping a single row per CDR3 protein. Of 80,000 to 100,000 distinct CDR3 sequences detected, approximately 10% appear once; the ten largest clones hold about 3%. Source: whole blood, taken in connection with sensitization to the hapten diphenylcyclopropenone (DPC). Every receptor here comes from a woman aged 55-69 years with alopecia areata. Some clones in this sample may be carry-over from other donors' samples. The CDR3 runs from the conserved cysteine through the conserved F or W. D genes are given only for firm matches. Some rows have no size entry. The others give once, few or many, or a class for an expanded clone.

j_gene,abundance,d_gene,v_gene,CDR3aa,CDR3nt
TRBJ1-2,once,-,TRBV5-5,CASSLAAVGYYGYTF,TGTGCCAGCAGCTTGGCCGCCGTGGGCTACTATGGCTACACCTTC
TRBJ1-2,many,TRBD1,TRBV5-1,CASSLGQGPYGYTF,TGCGCCAGCAGCTTGGGACAGGGACCATATGGCTACACCTTC
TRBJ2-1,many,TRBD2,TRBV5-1,CASSLSPSGTSCNEQFF,TGCGCCAGCAGCCTCTCGCCAAGCGGGACCTCCTGCAATGAGCAGTTCTTC
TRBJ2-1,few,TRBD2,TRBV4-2,CASSQDNGGGADEQFF,TGTGCCAGCAGCCAAGATAACGGCGGGGGGGCGGATGAGCAGTTCTTC
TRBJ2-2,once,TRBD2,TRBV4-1,CASSQEGAGVKAGELFF,TGCGCCAGCAGCCAAGAAGGGGCGGGGGTCAAGGCCGGGGAGCTGTTTTTT
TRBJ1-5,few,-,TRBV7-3,CASSTHGNQPQHF,TGTGCCAGCAGCACCCACGGCAATCAGCCCCAGCATTTT
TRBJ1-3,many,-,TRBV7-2,CASSPGGSGNTIYF,TGTGCCAGCAGCCCAGGAGGGTCTGGAAACACCATATATTTT
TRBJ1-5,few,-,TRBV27,CASSLWKDQPQHF,TGTGCCAGCAGTTTATGGAAAGATCAGCCCCAGCATTTT
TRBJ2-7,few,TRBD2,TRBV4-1,CASSQDTALAGSYEQYF,TGCGCCAGCAGCCAAGATACCGCTCTAGCGGGTTCCTACGAGCAGTACTTC
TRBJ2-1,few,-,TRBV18,CASSPSIPRSGGRGQFF,TGTGCCAGCTCACCATCCATCCCCAGGTCCGGGGGCCGTGGGCAGTTCTTC
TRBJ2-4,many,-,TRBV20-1,CSAESQTFDIQYF,TGCAGTGCTGAGAGCCAGACATTTGACATTCAGTACTTC
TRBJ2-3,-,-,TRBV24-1,CATSDSRGTDTQYF,TGTGCCACCAGTGATTCCCGGGGAACAGATACGCAGTATTTT
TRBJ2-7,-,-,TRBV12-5,CASGMWASSEQYF,TGTGCTAGTGGCATGTGGGCGTCATCCGAGCAGTACTTC
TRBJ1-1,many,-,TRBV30,CAWSSNAGNTEAFF,TGTGCCTGGAGTTCGAACGCAGGCAACACTGAAGCTTTCTTT
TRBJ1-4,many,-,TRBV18,CASSPRTTNEKLFF,TGTGCCAGCTCACCAAGGACAACTAATGAAAAACTGTTTTTT
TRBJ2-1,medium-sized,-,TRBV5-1,CASSLLVNEQFF,TGCGCCAGCAGCTTGTTAGTGAATGAGCAGTTCTTC
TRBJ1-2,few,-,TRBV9,CASSVVGGSDYGYTF,TGTGCCAGCAGCGTAGTGGGAGGATCCGACTATGGCTACACCTTC
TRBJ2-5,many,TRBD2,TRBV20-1,CSARRSGAETQYF,TGCAGTGCTAGGCGGAGCGGGGCAGAGACCCAGTACTTC
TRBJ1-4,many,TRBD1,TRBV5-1,CASSKTGDREKLFF,TGCGCCAGCAGCAAGACAGGGGACCGCGAAAAACTGTTTTTT
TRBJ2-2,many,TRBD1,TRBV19,CATRTGGQNTGELFF,TGTGCCACCCGGACAGGGGGACAGAACACCGGGGAGCTGTTTTTT
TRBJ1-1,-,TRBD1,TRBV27,CASRDRADTEAFF,TGTGCCAGCAGGGACAGGGCGGACACTGAAGCTTTCTTT
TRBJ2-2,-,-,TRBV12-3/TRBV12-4,CASNLYRENTGELFF,TGTGCCAGCAATCTATATCGGGAGAACACCGGGGAGCTGTTTTTT
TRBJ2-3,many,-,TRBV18,CASSPDGTGTNTQYF,TGTGCCAGCTCACCAGATGGAACAGGGACAAACACGCAGTATTTT
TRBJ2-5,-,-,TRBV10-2,CASSESSETQYF,TGCGCCAGCAGTGAGTCTTCGGAGACCCAGTACTTC
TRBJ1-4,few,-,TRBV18,CASSPRESTNEKLFF,TGTGCCAGCTCACCACGGGAATCAACTAATGAAAAACTGTTTTTT